The entry below describes one TCR beta chain. V lost 2 bases to trimming and J lost 0 bases, with 11 bases between them. CDR3 size: 16 residues. Looked up from germline, CDR1 is SGHAT and CDR2 is FQNNGV. Data came from immunoSEQ multiplex PCR; TCRdb stores just in-frame clones and leaves some out. The sample lists around 8,100 clones, 70% to 80% occurring once. This sample is part of a study of neoadjuvant nivolumab and ipilimumab in lung cancer. The chain recombines TRBV11-2 with TRBJ2-4; D is uncertain. Sequenced material: adjacent normal lung tissue, taken after neoadjuvant nivolumab, alone or with ipilimumab, at or shortly before surgery. The clonotype was recovered from an adult with non-small cell lung cancer. The CDR3 loop reads CASSLNLGLAKNIQYF. The CDR3 coding sequence is TGTGCCAGCAGCTTAAATCTGGGCCTAGCCAAAAACATTCAGTACTTC.